Following are 30 T cell receptor beta chains from one sample sequenced in a study of CD8 T cells in ankylosing spondylitis. TCRdb re-called the 5' RACE reads with MiXCR, one entry per CDR3 protein. This table holds approximately 220,000 distinct CDR3 sequences, 20% to 30% found once. Sequencing was performed on blood, either unsorted or a sorted T cell fraction (not recorded which). The receptors shown here come from a male donor with ankylosing spondylitis or in good health (not recorded which).

The V gene is TRBV20-1, the J gene TRBJ2-7; perhaps TRBD1 as D (6 bases). The V end lost 6 bases, the J end lost 0 bases, and 12 bases lay between the germline ends. Germline CDR1 and CDR2: DFQATT and SNEGSKA (reference sequence). This CDR3 region has 13 residues. The CDR3 DNA reads TGCAGTGCCCCGGACAGAAGCTCCTACGAGCAGTACTTC. Its protein is CSAPDRSSYEQYF.

This clonotype appeared once. Possible read error: a much larger clone is one base away. The chain is built from TRBV5-5 and TRBJ2-1; 14 bases align to TRBD2. The V gene's germline CDR1 is SGHKS and CDR2 YYEKEE (reference sequence). The CDR3 covers 16 residues. J was trimmed by 6 bases and V by 0 bases; bases with no gene match: 2. CDR3 protein: CASSLGLAGGANEQFF. CDR3 nucleotides: TGTGCCAGCAGCTTGGGACTAGCGGGAGGGGCCAATGAGCAGTTCTTC.

The sample holds many counts of this clonotype. The rearrangement uses TRBV12-3 or TRBV12-4 and TRBJ1-1; 8 positions agree with TRBD1. With V trimmed by 5 bases and J by 1 base, 9 bases remained unmatched. The CDR3 extends over 16 amino acids. For the CDR3, the DNA is TGTGCCAGCAGTAGCGGACAGGGTCGTTCGAACACTGAAGCTTTCTTT. Encoded protein: CASSSGQGRSNTEAFF.

The chain has TRBV12-3 or TRBV12-4 and TRBJ2-7; 10 nucleotides line up with TRBD2. The CDR3 is 16 amino acids. Losses at the gene ends were 5 bases for V and 6 bases for J; bases not matched to a gene: 13. DNA of the CDR3: TGTGCCAGCAGTCCTAGGGGGGCTAGCGGGAGAGGCGAGCAGTACTTC. This translates into CASSPRGASGRGEQYF.

Comments on this clonotype: A read error may be the cause here, since a much bigger clone is one base away. The rearrangement joins TRBV12-3 or TRBV12-4 to TRBJ1-5; tentatively, D is TRBD1 (5 bases). The length of the CDR3 is 16 residues. V was pared by 5 bases and J by 8 bases, with 22 bases between. This CDR3 is CASSLDGIGAGKPQHF. In DNA, the CDR3 is TGTGCCAGCAGTCTAGACGGGATAGGGGCAGGGAAGCCCCAGCATTTT.

Many counts were recorded for this clonotype. The junction departs from the called germline gene at one end, perhaps through a read error. This rearrangement joins TRBV20-1 to TRBJ1-1; no definite D call. The CDR3 extends over 14 amino acids. The germline V gene has CDR1 DFQATT and CDR2 SNEGSKA (reference sequence). The CDR3 is CSARDPRTNTEAFF. DNA for the CDR3: TGCAGTGCTAGAGATCCCAGGACGAACACTGAGGCTTTCTTT.

The V call is TRBV29-1, the J call TRBJ2-5; no firm D call. Trimming took off 3 bases at V and 3 bases at J, with 8 bases between the two ends. The CDR3 is 12 amino acids. The germline gives CDR1 SQVTM, CDR2 ANQGSEA. The CDR3 loop reads CSVEGTEETQYF. DNA of the CDR3: TGCAGCGTTGAGGGCACCGAAGAGACCCAGTACTTC.

This clonotype was observed a few times. The chain links TRBV20-1 to TRBJ2-3, with 14 bases matching TRBD2. Looked up from germline, CDR1 is DFQATT and CDR2 is SNEGSKA (reference sequence). Trimming removed 6 bases from V and 0 bases from J; junction bases left unmatched: 11. The CDR3 has 18 residues. CDR3: CSAPRLAGGSASTDTQYF. CDR3 DNA: TGCAGTGCCCCGAGACTAGCGGGAGGGTCGGCTAGCACAGATACGCAGTATTTT.

The chain employs TRBV12-3 or TRBV12-4 and TRBJ2-2; tentative D call: TRBD1 (7 bases). CDR3 length: 15 amino acids. V was pared by 5 bases and J by 17 bases, with 27 bases between. The CDR3 here is CASSPQLQGTGGCFF. In DNA, the CDR3 is TGTGCCAGCAGTCCGCAATTACAGGGGACCGGGGGCTGTTTTTTT.

The chain is built from TRBV27 and TRBJ2-7; D uncertain. The length of the CDR3 is 14 residues. CDR1 is MNHEY, CDR2 SMNVEV, per germline (reference sequence). Trimming cost V 0 bases and J 5 bases, with 11 bases left between them. Here the CDR3 DNA reads TGTGCCAGCAGTTTATCCTGGACCACTCACGAGCAGTACTTC. Protein product: CASSLSWTTHEQYF.

The chain recombines TRBV4-1 with TRBJ2-2; 8 bases map to TRBD1. Germline V gene data show CDR1 as MGHRA and CDR2 as YSYEKL. This CDR3 spans 15 amino acids. V gave up 3 bases and J gave up 3 bases; unmatched junction bases: 3. The CDR3: CASSQEDRDTGELFF. The CDR3 DNA reads as TGCGCCAGCAGCCAGGAGGACAGGGACACCGGGGAGCTGTTTTTT.

This clonotype was seen a handful of times. J is TRBJ2-5 and V is TRBV18; D is tentatively TRBD1 or TRBD2 (5 bases each). The CDR3 covers 14 residues. CDR1 KGHSH and CDR2 LQKENI come from the germline V gene. The V and J ends lost 2 bases and 4 bases respectively, with 11 bases between them. This chain's CDR3 is CASSPNGGGETQYF. The CDR3 DNA reads TGTGCCAGCTCACCAAATGGGGGTGGAGAGACCCAGTACTTC.

The chain uses TRBV5-1 and TRBJ1-6, with a tentative D call TRBD1 (5 bases). Germline loops: CDR1 SGHRS, CDR2 YFSETQ. The V and J ends lost 0 bases and 12 bases respectively, with 16 bases between them. CDR3 size: 15 residues. Here the CDR3 DNA reads TGCGCCAGCAGCTTGGCGGGACCCTCATCTGGACCCCTCCACTTT. Translation: CASSLAGPSSGPLHF.

This clonotype was counted at least ten times. V gene TRBV7-8 combines with J gene TRBJ2-7; a possible D gene is TRBD2 (6 bases). V lost 0 bases to trimming and J lost 2 bases, with 11 bases between them. The germline V gene has CDR1 SGHVS and CDR2 FQNEAQ. This CDR3 spans 15 amino acids. The CDR3 DNA reads TGTGCCAGCAGCTTAGCACTAGCAAGCACCTACGAGCAGTACTTC. Translation: CASSLALASTYEQYF.

V and J are TRBV20-1 and TRBJ2-6; D remains ambiguous. From germline, CDR1 is DFQATT and CDR2 SNEGSKA (reference sequence). The CDR3 totals 16 residues. Trimming took off 2 bases at V and 4 bases at J, with 15 bases between the two ends. The CDR3 region is CSARPRAQSGANVLTF. As DNA, the CDR3 is TGCAGTGCTAGACCACGCGCCCAGTCCGGGGCCAACGTCCTGACTTTC.

CDR3 loop: CSARLGTRLADTQYF. In nucleotides, the CDR3 is TGCAGTGCTAGACTCGGGACTAGGCTGGCAGATACGCAGTATTTT. J is TRBJ2-3 and V is TRBV20-1, with 8 bases identical to TRBD2. CDR1 DFQATT and CDR2 SNEGSKA come from the germline V gene (reference sequence). V shed 2 bases, J shed 4 bases, and the junction held 8 bases outside the gene matches. The CDR3 is made up of 15 amino acids.

This clonotype occurred a few times. The rearrangement joins TRBV3-1 to TRBJ1-1; no clear D. CDR1 is LGHDT and CDR2 is YNNKEL in the germline V gene (reference sequence). The CDR3 sequence is 13 residues long. V gave up 1 base and J gave up 6 bases, with 9 bases separating them. The CDR3 DNA reads as TGTGCCAGCAGCCAAGGAGCGGGAGCTGAAGCTTTCTTT. This translates into CASSQGAGAEAFF.

The chain joins TRBV20-1 to TRBJ2-7; possible D gene TRBD1, 5 bases. The CDR3 spans 11 residues. The V end was cut by 5 bases, the J end by 3 bases, with 8 bases between. Germline-derived CDR1 and CDR2 are DFQATT and SNEGSKA (reference sequence). The CDR3 here is CSAHDSYEQYF. CDR3 nucleotide sequence: TGCAGTGCTCATGACAGCTACGAGCAGTACTTC.

V gene TRBV3-1 combines with J gene TRBJ1-1; D possibly corresponds to TRBD1 (6 bases). Germline assignment: CDR1 LGHDT and CDR2 YNNKEL (reference sequence). The germline V and J ends were trimmed by 3 bases and 1 base, with 18 bases remaining between them. CDR3 length equals 17 residues. The chain's CDR3 is CASSQGGGADRNTEAFF. CDR3 DNA sequence: TGTGCCAGCAGCCAGGGGGGGGGCGCGGACCGGAACACTGAAGCTTTCTTT.

This clonotype turned up a few times. The V gene is TRBV24-1, the J gene TRBJ2-2, with a weak D call TRBD1 (7 bases). The CDR3 runs 14 residues. The ends were cut back, 9 bases at V and 1 base at J, with 11 bases in the middle. Germline CDR1 and CDR2: KGHDR and SFDVKD. Here the CDR3 reads CATGGDRNTGELFF. The CDR3 DNA follows: TGTGCCACCGGAGGGGACAGGAACACCGGGGAGCTGTTTTTT.

The chain joins TRBV29-1 to TRBJ2-7; a weak D match, TRBD1 (6 bases). The CDR3 contains 14 residues. V lost 5 bases and J lost 1, with 15 bases in between. Germline values: CDR1 SQVTM, CDR2 ANQGSEA. CDR3 residues: CSVRQGPSSYEQYF. The CDR3 nucleotides are TGCAGCGTTCGGCAGGGGCCGTCGTCCTACGAGCAGTACTTC.

This clonotype has at least ten counts. The chain employs TRBV12-3 or TRBV12-4 and TRBJ2-6; D is tentatively TRBD1 or TRBD2 (6 bases each). The V gene lost 2 bases and the J gene lost 0 bases, with 14 bases spanning the gap. This CDR3 is 18 amino acids long. The CDR3 nucleotides read TGTGCCAGCAGTTTAAGGATCTCGGGGGCCTCTGGGGCCAACGTCCTGACTTTC. Protein product: CASSLRISGASGANVLTF.

This clonotype was detected a few times. The chain has TRBV20-1 and TRBJ1-5, with 9 bases fitting TRBD1. Germline CDR1 DFQATT, CDR2 SNEGSKA (reference sequence). The CDR3 is 16 residues long. Trimming cost V 5 bases and J 4 bases; bases outside gene matches: 12. CDR3: CSAYYPKGQGNQPQHF. The CDR3 nucleotides read TGCAGTGCTTATTACCCGAAGGGACAGGGAAATCAGCCCCAGCATTTT.

V gene TRBV6-1 combines with J gene TRBJ2-1; 11 nucleotides align to TRBD2. The length of the CDR3 is 15 residues. Germline CDR1 is MNHNS and CDR2 is SASEGT. V was pared by 6 bases and J by 3 bases, with 4 bases of the junction left unmatched. Here the CDR3 DNA reads TGTGCCAGCAGCTCGACTAGCGGGGACTACAATGAGCAGTTCTTC. Translating gives CASSSTSGDYNEQFF.

The chain carries TRBV20-1 and TRBJ1-1; D perhaps matches TRBD1 (5 bases). The germline CDR1 and CDR2 sequences are DFQATT and SNEGSKA (reference sequence). The length of the CDR3 is 17 residues. The ends were cut back, 0 bases at V and 3 bases at J, with 20 bases in the middle. This CDR3 is CSARDRRGGTVDTEAFF. DNA of the CDR3: TGCAGTGCTAGAGATCGACGGGGGGGGACGGTTGACACTGAAGCTTTCTTT.

V is TRBV7-2 and J is TRBJ2-7, with 9 bases aligning to TRBD1. Germline CDR1 SGHTA, CDR2 FQGNSA. The CDR3 length is 13 residues. Losses at the gene ends were 6 bases for V and 7 bases for J; bases not matched to a gene: 7. This CDR3 is CASRATGGREQYF. In nucleotides, the CDR3 is TGTGCCAGCAGAGCGACAGGGGGGAGGGAGCAGTACTTC.

The chain couples TRBV20-1 to TRBJ2-3, with D perhaps assigned TRBD1 or TRBD2 (7 bases each). CDR3 length equals 15 residues. CDR1 and CDR2 from the germline V gene are DFQATT and SNEGSKA (reference sequence). Deletions cut 1 base from V and 4 bases from J, with 15 bases between. CDR3: CSARGRGGGPDTQYF. CDR3 DNA sequence: TGCAGTGCTAGAGGGCGGGGAGGGGGCCCAGATACGCAGTATTTT.

This clonotype was picked up a small number of times. In DNA form, the CDR3 reads TGTGCCAGCAGCAGAATTCTAGGAGGCACAGATACGCAGTATTTT. This codes for CASSRILGGTDTQYF. This sequence joins TRBV6-1 and TRBJ2-3; no clear D gene. The CDR3 loop spans 15 amino acids. V dropped 6 bases and J dropped 1 base, with 14 bases sitting between them. Germline assignment: CDR1 MNHNS and CDR2 SASEGT.

The sample holds many counts of this clonotype. V usage is TRBV5-6 and J usage is TRBJ1-1, with a tentative D call TRBD1 (5 bases). The CDR3 has 14 amino acids. Trimming left V 0 bases short and J 1 base short, with 7 bases between. Germline-derived CDR1 and CDR2 are SGHDT and YYEEEE. The DNA for the CDR3 is TGTGCCAGCAGCTTGGAAAGGGGGAACACTGAAGCTTTCTTT. The encoded protein is CASSLERGNTEAFF. Filled out from reference TRBV5-6 and TRBJ1-1, the complete variable domain reads DAGVTQSPTHLIKTRGQQVTLRCSPKSGHDTVSWYQQALGQGPQFIFQYYEEEERQRGNFPDRFSGHQFPNYSSELNVNALLLGDSALYLCASSLERGNTEAFFGQGTRLTVV.

V and J are TRBV5-5 and TRBJ2-2; D is undetermined. This CDR3 is built from 16 residues. V gave up 4 bases and J gave up 5 bases, with 18 bases separating them. Germline CDR1 and CDR2: SGHKS and YYEKEE (reference sequence). CDR3 coding DNA: TGTGCCAGCAGCCCTCTCAGCCGATCCTTTACCGGGGAGCTGTTTTTT. This codes for CASSPLSRSFTGELFF.